The next 10 T cell receptor delta chains were all read from a single sample in a study of gamma delta lymphoproliferative disorders and STAT genes (dated 2018 in TCRdb). TCR sequencing was performed on genomic DNA from peripheral blood mononuclear cells isolated from patients and controls. Libraries were prepared through multiplex PCR. The sample was run on an Illumina MiSeq. In TCRdb, clones were called once more from the public reads by CATT, and rows of identical DNA were later combined. This sample comprises several hundred delta-chain clones, 1.5% to 2% of them detected only once. The leading ten clones occupy under 80% of the sample. Sequencing input: blood. The origin of the receptors is a human donor in good health.

This clone counts as medium-sized (0.01 to 0.1%). This sequence is one base from a far larger clone and is likely a read error. V gene TRDV2 combines with J gene TRDJ1, with TRDD3 matching over 8 bases. Germline CDR1 GEAIGNYY, CDR2 EKD. The CDR3 sequence is 14 residues long. After removal of 3 bases from V and 2 bases from J, the junction contained 4 bases not matched to a gene. The CDR3 region is CACDAVGDTDKLIF. The CDR3 DNA follows: TGTGCCTGTGACGCGGTGGGGGATACCGATAAACTCATCTTT.

As for this clone: A far larger clone differs by one base, so this is likely a read error. The J gene was reported as TRDJ1; the V gene went uncalled; the listed D gene, TRDD3, was not tested against the DNA. This CDR3 region has 20 residues. The CDR3 region is CACDTSGLGAKDTFTDKLIF. Here the CDR3 DNA reads TGTGCCTGTGACACGTCTGGCCTGGGGGCAAAGGATACCTTCACCGATAAACTCATCTTT.

With regard to this clone: With a far larger clone one base away, a read error is the likely cause. Other DNA sequences in the same sample also yield this CDR3. The V call is TRDV1, the J call TRDJ1; 10 bases align to TRDD3. Germline loops: CDR1 TSWWSYY, CDR2 QGS. The CDR3 runs to 21 residues. With 5 bases clipped from V and 5 bases from J, the junction kept 26 bases outside the gene matches. The DNA of the CDR3 is TGTGCTCTTGGGAACACACAGGGGGCTGGGGGATATAAAACGTGGACTGATAAACTCATCTTT. Residues: CALGNTQGAGGYKTWTDKLIF.

Remarks on this clone: A far larger clone lies a single base away; this is likely a read error. Other DNA sequences from this sample encode an identical CDR3 as well. The chain employs TRDV2 and TRDJ1; 7 bases map to TRDD3. Germline V lookup: CDR1 GEAIGNYY, CDR2 EKD. CDR3 length: 18 residues. V was clipped by 1 base and J by 0 bases; unmatched bases: 13. CDR3 sequence reads: CACDTVGGLGKYTDKLIF. The CDR3 nucleotides read TGTGCCTGTGACACTGTCGGGGGATTGGGAAAGTACACCGATAAACTCATCTTT.

This clone was seen a few times. A far larger clone is only one base removed, so a read error is likely. Other DNA sequences from this sample encode an identical CDR3 as well. This chain links TRDV2 with TRDJ1, with TRDD3 matching over 10 bases. Germline CDR1 and CDR2: GEAIGNYY and EKD. With 1 base clipped from V and 2 bases from J, the junction kept 18 bases outside the gene matches. CDR3 length: 20 residues. The CDR3 spells CACDTIPTPVLGDQTDKLIF. The CDR3 coding sequence is TGTGCCTGTGACACGATTCCTACTCCGGTACTGGGGGATCAGACCGATAAACTCATCTTT.

Note on this clone: The TCRdb protein, from a much larger clone, departs from this DNA's translation at residue 2, likely by read error; the protein shown derives from the DNA. The J gene was reported as TRDJ1; the V gene went uncalled; the table names TRDD3, a call not compared with the DNA. CDR3 size: 20 residues. In DNA, the CDR3 is TGTTCCTGTGACACGTCGGGCCTGGGGGCAAAGGATACCTTCACCGATAAACTCATCTTT. Protein sequence: CSCDTSGLGAKDTFTDKLIF.

This clone has a handful of counts. The TCRdb record carries a much larger clone's protein, which differs from this DNA's translation at residue 6; a read error is the likely cause, and the protein listed here is the DNA translation. V and J are TRDV1 and TRDJ1, with 7 bases matching TRDD3. The J segment lost 1 base and the V segment lost 4 bases, leaving 6 bases of the junction unmatched. This CDR3 has 15 residues. Germline CDR1 TSWWSYY, CDR2 QGS. CDR3 DNA: TGTGCTCTTGGGGGGCACTGGGGTGTCACCGATAAACTCATCTTT. This codes for CALGGHWGVTDKLIF.

This clone was detected a few times. TCRdb records a much larger clone's protein for this DNA, with a difference at residue 9 that likely arises from a read error; the protein given is the translation of the DNA. The rearrangement uses TRDV2 and TRDJ3; D is unresolved. The CDR3 is made up of 18 amino acids. Trimming cost V 1 base and J 0 bases, with 12 bases left between them. The germline V gene encodes CDR1 GEAIGNYY and CDR2 EKD. The CDR3: CACDTAGPRSWDTRQMFF. CDR3 nucleotides: TGTGCCTGTGACACGGCGGGCCCGCGCTCCTGGGACACCCGACAGATGTTTTTC.

This clone was seen repeatedly, ten times or more. A far larger clone is only one base removed, so a read error is likely. The same CDR3 can be traced to other DNA sequences in this sample. The chain links TRDV2 to TRDJ1; 10 positions agree with TRDD3. Germline V gene sequence: CDR1 GEAIGNYY, CDR2 EKD. This CDR3 spans 20 amino acids. CDR3 loop: CACDTIPTPVLGDQTDKLIF. The DNA of the CDR3 is TGTGCCTGTGACACGATTCCTACCCCGGTACTGGGGGATCAGACCGACAAACTCATCTTT.

This clone was found a few times. TCRdb records a much larger clone's protein for this DNA, with a difference at residue 26 that likely arises from a read error; the protein given is the translation of the DNA. V gene TRDV1 combines with J gene TRDJ1, with 13 bases fitting TRDD3. The CDR3 totals 27 residues. Germline V lookup: CDR1 TSWWSYY, CDR2 QGS. The CDR3 DNA reads as TGTGCTCTTGGGGAAAGATTTTCCTTCCTTGTGAAATACTGGGGGATACGCGAACACCGGGACACCGATAAACTCACCTTT. Translating gives CALGERFSFLVKYWGIREHRDTDKLTF.